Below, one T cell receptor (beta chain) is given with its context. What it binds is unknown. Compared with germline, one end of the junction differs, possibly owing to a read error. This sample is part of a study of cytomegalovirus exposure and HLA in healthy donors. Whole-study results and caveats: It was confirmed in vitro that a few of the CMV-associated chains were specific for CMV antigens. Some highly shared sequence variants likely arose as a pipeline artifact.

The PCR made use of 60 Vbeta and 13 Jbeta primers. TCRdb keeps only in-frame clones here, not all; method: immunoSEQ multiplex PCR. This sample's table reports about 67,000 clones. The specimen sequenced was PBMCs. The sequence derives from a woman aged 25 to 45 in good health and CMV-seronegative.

The CDR3 is CASSQDRAAEAFF. CDR3 in DNA: TGTGCTAGCAGCCAAGACAGGGCTGCTGAAGCTTTCTTT. The chain uses TRBV7-7 and TRBJ1-1; 7 bases match TRBD1. Germline V gene sequence: CDR1 SSHAT, CDR2 FNYEAQ (reference sequence). This CDR3 contains 13 residues.